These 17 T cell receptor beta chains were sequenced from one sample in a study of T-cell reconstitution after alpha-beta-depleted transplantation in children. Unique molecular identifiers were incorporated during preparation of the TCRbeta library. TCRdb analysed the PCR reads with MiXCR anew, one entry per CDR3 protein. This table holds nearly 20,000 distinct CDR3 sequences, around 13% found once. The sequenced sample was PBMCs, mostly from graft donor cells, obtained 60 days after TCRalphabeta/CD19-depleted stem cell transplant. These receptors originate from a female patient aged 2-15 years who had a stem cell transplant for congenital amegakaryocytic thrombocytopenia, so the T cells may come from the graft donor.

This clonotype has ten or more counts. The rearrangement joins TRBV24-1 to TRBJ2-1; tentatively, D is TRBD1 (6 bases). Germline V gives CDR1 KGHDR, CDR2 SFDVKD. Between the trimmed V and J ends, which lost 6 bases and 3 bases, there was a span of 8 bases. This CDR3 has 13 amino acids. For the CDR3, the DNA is TGTGCCACCAGTTCACAGGGCTACAATGAGCAGTTCTTC. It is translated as CATSSQGYNEQFF.

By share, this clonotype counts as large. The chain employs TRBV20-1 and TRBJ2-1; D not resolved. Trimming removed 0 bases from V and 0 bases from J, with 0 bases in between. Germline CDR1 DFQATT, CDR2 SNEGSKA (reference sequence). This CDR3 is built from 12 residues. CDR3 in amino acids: CSARDSYNEQFF. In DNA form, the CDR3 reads TGCAGTGCTAGAGACTCCTACAATGAGCAGTTCTTC.

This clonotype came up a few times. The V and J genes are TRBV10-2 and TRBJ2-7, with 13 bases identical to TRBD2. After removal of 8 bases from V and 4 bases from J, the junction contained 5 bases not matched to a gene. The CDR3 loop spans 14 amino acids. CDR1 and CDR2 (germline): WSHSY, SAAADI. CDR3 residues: CASGTTSGRYEQYF. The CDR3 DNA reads TGCGCCAGCGGAACGACTAGCGGGAGGTACGAGCAGTACTTC.

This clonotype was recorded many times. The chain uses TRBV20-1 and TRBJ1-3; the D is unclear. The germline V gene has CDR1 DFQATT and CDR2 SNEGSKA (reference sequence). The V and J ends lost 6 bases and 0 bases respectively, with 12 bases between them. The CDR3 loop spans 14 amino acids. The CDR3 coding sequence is TGCAGTGCCTCGCACGCTCTCTCTGGAAACACCATATATTTT. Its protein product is CSASHALSGNTIYF.

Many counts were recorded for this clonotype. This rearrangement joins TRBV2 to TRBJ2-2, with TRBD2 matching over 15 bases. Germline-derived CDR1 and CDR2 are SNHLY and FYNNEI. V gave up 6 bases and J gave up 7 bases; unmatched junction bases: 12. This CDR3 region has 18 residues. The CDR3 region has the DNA TGTGCCAGCAGGAGCCGACTGGGACTAGCGGGGGGCGACGGGGAGCTGTTTTTT. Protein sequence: CASRSRLGLAGGDGELFF.

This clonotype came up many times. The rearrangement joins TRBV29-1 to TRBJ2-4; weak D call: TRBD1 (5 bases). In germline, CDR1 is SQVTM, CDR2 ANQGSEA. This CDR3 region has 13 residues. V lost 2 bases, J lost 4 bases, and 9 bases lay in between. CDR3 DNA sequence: TGCAGCGTTGAATCCCAGGGTAAAAACATTCAGTACTTC. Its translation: CSVESQGKNIQYF. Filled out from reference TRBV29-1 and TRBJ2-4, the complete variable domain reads SAVISQKPSRDICQRGTSLTIQCQVDSQVTMMFWYRQQPGQSLTLIATANQGSEATYESGFVIDKFPISRPNLTFSTLTVSNMSPEDSSIYLCSVESQGKNIQYFGAGTRLSVL.

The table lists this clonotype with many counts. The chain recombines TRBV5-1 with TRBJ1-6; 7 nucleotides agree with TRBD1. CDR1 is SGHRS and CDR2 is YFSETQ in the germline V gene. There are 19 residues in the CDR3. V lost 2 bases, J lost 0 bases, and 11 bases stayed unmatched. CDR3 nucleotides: TGCGCCAGCAGCTTCGGACAGGCCACGGGCTACTCCTATAATTCACCCCTCCACTTT. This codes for CASSFGQATGYSYNSPLHF.

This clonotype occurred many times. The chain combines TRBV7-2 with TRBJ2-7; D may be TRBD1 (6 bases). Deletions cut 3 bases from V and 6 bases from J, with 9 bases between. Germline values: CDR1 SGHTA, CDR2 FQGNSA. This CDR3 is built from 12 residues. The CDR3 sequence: CASSLGALEQYF. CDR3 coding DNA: TGTGCCAGCAGCTTGGGGGCCCTCGAGCAGTACTTC.

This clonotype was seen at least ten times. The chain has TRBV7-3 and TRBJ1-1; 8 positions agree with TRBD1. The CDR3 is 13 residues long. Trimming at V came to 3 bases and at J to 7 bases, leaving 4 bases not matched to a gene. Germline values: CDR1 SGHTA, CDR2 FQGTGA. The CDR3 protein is CASSLDREGEAFF. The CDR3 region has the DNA TGTGCCAGCAGCTTGGACAGGGAGGGTGAAGCTTTCTTT.

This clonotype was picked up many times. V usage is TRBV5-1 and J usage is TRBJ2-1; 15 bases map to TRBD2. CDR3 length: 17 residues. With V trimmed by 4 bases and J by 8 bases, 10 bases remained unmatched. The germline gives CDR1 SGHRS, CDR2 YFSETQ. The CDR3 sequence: CASSTGLAGGPRDEQFF. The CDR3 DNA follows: TGCGCCAGCAGCACCGGACTAGCGGGAGGGCCGAGGGATGAGCAGTTCTTC.

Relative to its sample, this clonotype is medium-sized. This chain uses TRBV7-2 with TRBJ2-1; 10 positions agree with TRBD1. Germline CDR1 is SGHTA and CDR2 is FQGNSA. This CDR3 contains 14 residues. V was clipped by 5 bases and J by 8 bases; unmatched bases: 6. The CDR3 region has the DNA TGTGCCAGCAGCCTACCCGGGACAGGGGATGAGCAGTTCTTC. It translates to CASSLPGTGDEQFF.

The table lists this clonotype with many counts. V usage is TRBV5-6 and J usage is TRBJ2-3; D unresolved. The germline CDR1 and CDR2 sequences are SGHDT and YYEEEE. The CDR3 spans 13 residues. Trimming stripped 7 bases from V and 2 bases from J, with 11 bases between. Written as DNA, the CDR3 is TGTGCCAGCGCCGTAGGGAACACAGATACGCAGTATTTT. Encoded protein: CASAVGNTDTQYF.

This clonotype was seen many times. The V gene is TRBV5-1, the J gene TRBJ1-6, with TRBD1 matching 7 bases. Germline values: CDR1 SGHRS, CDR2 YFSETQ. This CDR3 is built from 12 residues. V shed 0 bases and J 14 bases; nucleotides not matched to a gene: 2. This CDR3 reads CASSLEGATLHF. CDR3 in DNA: TGCGCCAGCAGCTTGGAGGGGGCAACCCTCCACTTT.

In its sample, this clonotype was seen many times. For the CDR3, the DNA is TGCAGTGCAATCCGGGACAGGGAGACTCGTCCCCAGTACTTC. It codes for CSAIRDRETRPQYF. The chain carries TRBV20-1 and TRBJ2-5, with TRBD1 identical over 9 bases. The CDR3 totals 14 residues. The V gene end was trimmed by 6 bases and the J gene end by 9 bases; junction bases not matched to a gene: 14. The germline V gene encodes CDR1 DFQATT and CDR2 SNEGSKA (reference sequence).

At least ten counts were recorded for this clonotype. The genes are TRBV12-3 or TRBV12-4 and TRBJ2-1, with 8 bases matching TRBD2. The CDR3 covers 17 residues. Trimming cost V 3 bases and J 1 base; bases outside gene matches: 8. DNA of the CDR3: TGTGCCAGCAGTTTCAATAGCGGGACGGGGTCCTACAATGAGCAGTTCTTC. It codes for CASSFNSGTGSYNEQFF.

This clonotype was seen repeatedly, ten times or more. CDR3 nucleotides: TGTGCCAGCTCAGCCAGCCTAGCGGGAGGCCCAGGAGATACGCAGTATTTT. Protein: CASSASLAGGPGDTQYF. The V and J genes are TRBV18 and TRBJ2-3, with 11 bases identical to TRBD2. Looked up from germline, CDR1 is KGHSH and CDR2 is LQKENI. Trimming took 5 bases from V and 5 from J; bases not matched to a gene: 12. The CDR3 is 17 residues long.

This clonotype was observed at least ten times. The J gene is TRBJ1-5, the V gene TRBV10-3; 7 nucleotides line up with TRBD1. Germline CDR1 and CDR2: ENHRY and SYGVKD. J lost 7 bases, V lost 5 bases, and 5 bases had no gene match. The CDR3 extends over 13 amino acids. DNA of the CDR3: TGTGCCATCAGTCTACAGGGGAGGCAGCCCCAGCATTTT. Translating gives CAISLQGRQPQHF.